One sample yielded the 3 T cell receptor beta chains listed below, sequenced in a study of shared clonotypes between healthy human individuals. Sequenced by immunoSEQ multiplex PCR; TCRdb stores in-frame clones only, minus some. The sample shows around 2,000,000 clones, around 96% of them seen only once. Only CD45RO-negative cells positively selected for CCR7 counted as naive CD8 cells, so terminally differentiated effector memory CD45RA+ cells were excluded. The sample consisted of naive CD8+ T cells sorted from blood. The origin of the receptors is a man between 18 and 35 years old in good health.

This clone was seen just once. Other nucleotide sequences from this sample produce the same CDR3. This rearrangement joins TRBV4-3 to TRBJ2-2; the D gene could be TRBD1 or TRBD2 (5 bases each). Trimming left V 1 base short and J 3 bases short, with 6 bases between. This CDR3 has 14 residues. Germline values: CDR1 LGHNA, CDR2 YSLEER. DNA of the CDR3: TGCGCCAGCAGCCAAGGGGGGTACACCGGGGAGCTGTTTTTT. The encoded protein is CASSQGGYTGELFF.

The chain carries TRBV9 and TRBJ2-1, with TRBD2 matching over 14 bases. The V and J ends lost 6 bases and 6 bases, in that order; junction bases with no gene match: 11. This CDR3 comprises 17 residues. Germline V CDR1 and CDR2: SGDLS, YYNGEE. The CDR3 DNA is TGTGCCAGCAACTACAGGGGGACTAGCGGGGGTCCCAATGAGCAGTTCTTC. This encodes CASNYRGTSGGPNEQFF.

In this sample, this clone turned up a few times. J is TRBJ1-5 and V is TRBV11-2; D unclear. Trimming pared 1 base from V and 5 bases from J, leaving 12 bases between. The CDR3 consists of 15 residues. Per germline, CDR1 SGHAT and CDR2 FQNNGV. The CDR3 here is CASSLGVGADQPQHF. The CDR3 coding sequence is TGTGCCAGCAGCTTAGGGGTGGGCGCCGATCAGCCCCAGCATTTT.